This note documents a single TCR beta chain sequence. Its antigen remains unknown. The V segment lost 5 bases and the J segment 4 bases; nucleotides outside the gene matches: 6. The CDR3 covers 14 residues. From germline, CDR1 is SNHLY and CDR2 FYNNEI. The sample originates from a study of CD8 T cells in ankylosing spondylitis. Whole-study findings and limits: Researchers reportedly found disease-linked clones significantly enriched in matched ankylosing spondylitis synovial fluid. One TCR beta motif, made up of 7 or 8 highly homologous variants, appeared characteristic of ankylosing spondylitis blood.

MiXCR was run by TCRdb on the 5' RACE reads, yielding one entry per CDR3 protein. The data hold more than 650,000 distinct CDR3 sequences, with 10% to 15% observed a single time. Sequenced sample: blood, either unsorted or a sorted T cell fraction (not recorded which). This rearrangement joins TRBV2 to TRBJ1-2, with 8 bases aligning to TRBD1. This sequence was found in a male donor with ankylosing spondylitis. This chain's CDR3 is CASSTEGQGYGYTF. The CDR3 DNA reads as TGTGCCAGCAGTACCGAAGGACAGGGCTATGGCTACACCTTC.